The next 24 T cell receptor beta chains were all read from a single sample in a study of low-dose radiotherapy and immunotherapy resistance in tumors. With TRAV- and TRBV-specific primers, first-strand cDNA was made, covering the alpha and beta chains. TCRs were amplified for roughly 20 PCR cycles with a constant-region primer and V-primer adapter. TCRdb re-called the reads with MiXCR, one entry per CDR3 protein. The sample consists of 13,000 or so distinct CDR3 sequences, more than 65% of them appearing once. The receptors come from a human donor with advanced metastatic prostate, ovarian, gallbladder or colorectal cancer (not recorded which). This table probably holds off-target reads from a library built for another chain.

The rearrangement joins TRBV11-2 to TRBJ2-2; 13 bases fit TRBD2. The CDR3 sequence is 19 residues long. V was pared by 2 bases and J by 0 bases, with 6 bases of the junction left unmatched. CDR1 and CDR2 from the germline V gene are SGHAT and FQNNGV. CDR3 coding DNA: TGTGCCAGCAGCTTATTACCCGGGACTAGCGGGGCGAACACCGGGGAGCTGTTTTTT. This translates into CASSLLPGTSGANTGELFF.

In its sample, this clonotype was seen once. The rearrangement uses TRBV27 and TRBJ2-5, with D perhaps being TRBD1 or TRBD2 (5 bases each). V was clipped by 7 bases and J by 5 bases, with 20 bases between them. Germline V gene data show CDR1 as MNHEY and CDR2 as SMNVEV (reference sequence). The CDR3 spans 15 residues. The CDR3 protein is CASTPRAVWGETQYF. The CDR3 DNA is TGTGCCAGCACTCCAAGGGCAGTTTGGGGGGAGACCCAGTACTTC.

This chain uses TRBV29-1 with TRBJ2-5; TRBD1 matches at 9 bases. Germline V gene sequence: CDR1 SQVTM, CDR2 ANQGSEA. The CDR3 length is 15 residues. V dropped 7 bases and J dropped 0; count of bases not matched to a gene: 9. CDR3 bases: TGCAGCGCAGGACCCGGGACAGGGTACCAAGAGACCCAGTACTTC. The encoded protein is CSAGPGTGYQETQYF.

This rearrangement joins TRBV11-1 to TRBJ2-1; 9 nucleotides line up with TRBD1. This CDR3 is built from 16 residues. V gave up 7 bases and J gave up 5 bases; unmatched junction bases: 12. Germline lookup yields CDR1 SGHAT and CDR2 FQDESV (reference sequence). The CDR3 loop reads CASTLSPGQGHNEQFF. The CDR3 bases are TGTGCCAGCACTCTTTCTCCGGGACAGGGACACAATGAGCAGTTCTTC.

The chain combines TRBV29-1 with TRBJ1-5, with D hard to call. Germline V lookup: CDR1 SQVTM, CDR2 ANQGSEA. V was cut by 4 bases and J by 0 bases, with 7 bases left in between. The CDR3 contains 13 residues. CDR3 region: CSVGTDSNQPQHF. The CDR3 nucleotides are TGCAGCGTTGGCACAGATAGCAATCAGCCCCAGCATTTT.

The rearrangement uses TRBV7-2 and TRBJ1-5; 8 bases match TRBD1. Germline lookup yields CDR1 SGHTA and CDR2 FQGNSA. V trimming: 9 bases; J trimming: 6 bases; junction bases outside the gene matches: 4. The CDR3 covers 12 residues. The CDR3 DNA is TGTGCCAGAGGACAGGGATTTCAGCCCCAGCATTTT. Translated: CARGQGFQPQHF.

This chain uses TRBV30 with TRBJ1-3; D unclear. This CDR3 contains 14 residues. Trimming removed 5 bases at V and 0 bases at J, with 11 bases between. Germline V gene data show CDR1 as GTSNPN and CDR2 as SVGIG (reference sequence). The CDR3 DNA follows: TGTGCCTGGGCTGGACGGCCCTCTGGAAACACCATATATTTT. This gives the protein CAWAGRPSGNTIYF.

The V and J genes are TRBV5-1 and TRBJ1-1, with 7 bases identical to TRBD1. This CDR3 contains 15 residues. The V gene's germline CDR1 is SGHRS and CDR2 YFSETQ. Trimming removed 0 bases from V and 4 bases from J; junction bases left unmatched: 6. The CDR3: CASSLVARGGTEAFF. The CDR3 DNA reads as TGCGCCAGCAGCTTGGTTGCCAGGGGGGGCACTGAAGCTTTCTTT.

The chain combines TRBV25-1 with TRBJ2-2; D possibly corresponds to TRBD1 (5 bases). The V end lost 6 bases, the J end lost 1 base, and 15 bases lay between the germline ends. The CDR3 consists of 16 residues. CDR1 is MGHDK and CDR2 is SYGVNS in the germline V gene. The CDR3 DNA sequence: TGTGCCAGCAGCAGCTCTACAGGAAAGAACACCGGGGAGCTGTTTTTT. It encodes CASSSSTGKNTGELFF.

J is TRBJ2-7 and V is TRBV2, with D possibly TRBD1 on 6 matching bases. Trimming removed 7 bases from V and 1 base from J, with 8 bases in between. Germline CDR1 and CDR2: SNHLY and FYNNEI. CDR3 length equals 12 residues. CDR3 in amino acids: CASIQGSYEQYF. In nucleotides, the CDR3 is TGTGCCAGCATACAGGGTTCCTACGAGCAGTACTTC.

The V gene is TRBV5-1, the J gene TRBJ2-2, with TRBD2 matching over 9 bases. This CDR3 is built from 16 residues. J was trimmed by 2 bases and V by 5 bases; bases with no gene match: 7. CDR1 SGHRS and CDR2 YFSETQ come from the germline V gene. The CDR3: CASSVSGGLNTGELFF. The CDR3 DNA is TGCGCCAGCAGTGTTAGCGGGGGCCTAAACACCGGGGAGCTGTTTTTT.

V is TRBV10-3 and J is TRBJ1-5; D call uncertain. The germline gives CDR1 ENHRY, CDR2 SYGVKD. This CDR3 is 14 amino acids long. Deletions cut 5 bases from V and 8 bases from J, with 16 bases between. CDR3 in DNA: TGTGCCATCAGTAATAACCCGGAGGTCGAGCCCCAGCATTTT. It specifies CAISNNPEVEPQHF.

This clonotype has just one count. The CDR3 spells CASSQDFGGIGNSPLHF. DNA of the CDR3: TGTGCCAGCAGCCAAGATTTCGGGGGAATCGGTAATTCACCCCTCCACTTT. The chain couples TRBV14 to TRBJ1-6, with D possibly matching TRBD1 (5 bases). Germline CDR1 is SGHDN and CDR2 is FVKESK. This CDR3 is built from 17 residues. Trimming took 0 bases from V and 6 from J, leaving 15 bases between them.

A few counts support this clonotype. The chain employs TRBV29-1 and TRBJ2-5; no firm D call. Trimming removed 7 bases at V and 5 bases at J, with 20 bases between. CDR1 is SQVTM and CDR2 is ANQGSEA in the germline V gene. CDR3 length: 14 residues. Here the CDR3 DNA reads TGCAGCGCCCCGGCCGGACGGATCGGGGAGACCCAGTACTTC. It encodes CSAPAGRIGETQYF.

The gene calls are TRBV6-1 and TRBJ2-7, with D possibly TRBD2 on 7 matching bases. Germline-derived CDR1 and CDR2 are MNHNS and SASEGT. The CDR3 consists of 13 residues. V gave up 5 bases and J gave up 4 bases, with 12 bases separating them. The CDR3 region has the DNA TGTGCCAGCAGTCAGGGGAGGGGGTACGAGCAGTACTTC. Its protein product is CASSQGRGYEQYF.

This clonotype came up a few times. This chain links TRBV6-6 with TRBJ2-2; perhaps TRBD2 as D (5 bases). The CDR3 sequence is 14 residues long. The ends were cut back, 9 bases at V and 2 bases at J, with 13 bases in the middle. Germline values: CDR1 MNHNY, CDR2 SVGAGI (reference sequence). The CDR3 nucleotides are TGTGCCAGTGGTGCGAGCGGCAACACCGGGGAGCTGTTTTTT. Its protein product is CASGASGNTGELFF.

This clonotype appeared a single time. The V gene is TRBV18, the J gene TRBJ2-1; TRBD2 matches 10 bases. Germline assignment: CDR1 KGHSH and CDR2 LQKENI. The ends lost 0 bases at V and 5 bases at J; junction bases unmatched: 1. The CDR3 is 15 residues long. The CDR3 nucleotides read TGTGCCAGCTCACCACCGACTAGCGGGCACAATGAGCAGTTCTTC. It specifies CASSPPTSGHNEQFF.

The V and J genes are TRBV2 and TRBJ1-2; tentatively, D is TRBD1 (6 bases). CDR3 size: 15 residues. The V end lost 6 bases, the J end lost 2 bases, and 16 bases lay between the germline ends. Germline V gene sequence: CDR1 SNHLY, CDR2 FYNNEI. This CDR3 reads CASSLRTALNYGYTF. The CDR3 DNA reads TGTGCCAGCAGCCTAAGGACAGCCCTCAACTATGGCTACACCTTC.

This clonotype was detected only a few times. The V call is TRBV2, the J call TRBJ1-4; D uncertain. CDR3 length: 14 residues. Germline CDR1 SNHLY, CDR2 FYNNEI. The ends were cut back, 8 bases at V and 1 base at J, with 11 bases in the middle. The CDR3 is CASGSEGTNEKLFF. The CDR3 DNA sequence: TGTGCCAGCGGATCCGAGGGAACTAATGAAAAACTGTTTTTT. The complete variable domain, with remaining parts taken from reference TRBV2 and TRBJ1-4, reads EPEVTQTPSHQVTQMGQEVILRCVPISNHLYFYWYRQILGQKVEFLVSFYNNEISEKSEIFDDQFSVERPDGSNFTLKIRSTKLEDSAMYFCASGSEGTNEKLFFGSGTQLSVL.

CDR3 sequence reads: CASTETTEAFF. For the CDR3, the DNA is TGTGCCAGCACCGAGACCACTGAAGCTTTCTTT. This chain uses TRBV6-6 with TRBJ1-1; no clear D. V lost 7 bases, J lost 4 bases, and 7 bases lay in between. The CDR3 is 11 residues long. Germline CDR1 reads MNHNY; CDR2 reads SVGAGI (reference sequence).

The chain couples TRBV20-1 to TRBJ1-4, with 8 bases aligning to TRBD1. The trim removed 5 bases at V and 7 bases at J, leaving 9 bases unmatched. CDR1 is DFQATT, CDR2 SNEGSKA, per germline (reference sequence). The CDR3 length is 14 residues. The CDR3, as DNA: TGCAGTGCTCACTATACAGGGGGAGGTGAAAAACTGTTTTTT. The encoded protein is CSAHYTGGGEKLFF.

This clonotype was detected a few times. CDR3 sequence reads: CASSHRGGTGELFF. The DNA of the CDR3 is TGTGCCAGCAGCCACAGGGGAGGGACCGGGGAGCTGTTTTTT. V is TRBV6-6 and J is TRBJ2-2; D could derive from TRBD1 or TRBD2 (7 bases each). The CDR3 length is 14 residues. V shed 6 bases and J shed 5 bases, with 13 bases lying between them. CDR1 is MNHNY, CDR2 SVGAGI, per germline (reference sequence).

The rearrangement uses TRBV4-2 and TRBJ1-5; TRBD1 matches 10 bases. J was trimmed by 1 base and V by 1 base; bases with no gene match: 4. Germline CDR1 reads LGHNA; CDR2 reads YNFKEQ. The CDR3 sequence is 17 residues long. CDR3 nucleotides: TGTGCCAGCAGCCAAGGGGACAGGGGTTTAAGCAATCAGCCCCAGCATTTT. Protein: CASSQGDRGLSNQPQHF.

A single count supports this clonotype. The CDR3 spells CSVEVGYTEAFF. The CDR3 coding sequence is TGCAGCGTTGAAGTGGGGTACACTGAAGCTTTCTTT. The chain uses TRBV29-1 and TRBJ1-1; D remains ambiguous. The CDR3 consists of 12 residues. Trimming cost V 1 base and J 3 bases, with 6 bases left between them. Looked up from germline, CDR1 is SQVTM and CDR2 is ANQGSEA.